This entry lists 21 T cell receptor beta chains sequenced from one sample in a study of glioma-infiltrating T cells. Amplification of TCR alpha and beta CDR3 regions from RNA used iRepertoire nested multiplex PCR. A single record per CDR3 protein comes from TCRdb applying MiXCR to the multiplex PCR reads. This sample has some 150,000 distinct CDR3 sequences, with about two fifths found just once. The sequencing sample was made of glioma tissue, nonneoplastic brain tissue, or PBMCs (not recorded which). These TCRs come from a human donor with low-grade glioma or glioblastoma, undergoing nonglioma brain surgery, or in good health (not recorded which).

This rearrangement joins TRBV2 to TRBJ2-3; 14 positions match TRBD2. Germline V gene lookup returns CDR1 SNHLY and CDR2 FYNNEI. This CDR3 comprises 15 residues. V gave up 10 bases and J gave up 8 bases; unmatched junction bases: 11. CDR3 sequence reads: CATKNRLAGGSTQYF. CDR3 DNA sequence: TGTGCCACCAAGAATCGACTAGCGGGAGGGAGTACGCAGTATTTT.

The sample holds a few counts of this clonotype. The chain employs TRBV6-6 and TRBJ2-5, with D possibly being TRBD2 (6 bases). V was clipped by 0 bases and J by 5 bases, with 13 bases between them. In germline, CDR1 is MNHNY, CDR2 SVGAGI (reference sequence). CDR3 length equals 15 residues. The CDR3 region has the DNA TGTGCCAGCAGTTACTCAGGGACTCCCTGGGAGACCCAGTACTTC. Translated, it gives CASSYSGTPWETQYF.

This clonotype has just a few counts. J is TRBJ1-2 and V is TRBV27; D call uncertain. The germline V gene encodes CDR1 MNHEY and CDR2 SMNVEV (reference sequence). CDR3 length equals 13 residues. Trimming shortened V by 2 bases and J by 3 bases, and 7 bases separated the two germline ends. CDR3: CASSLTPYYGYTF. The CDR3, as DNA: TGTGCCAGCAGTTTAACGCCTTACTATGGCTACACCTTC.

This clonotype was counted a few times. The chain joins TRBV6-5 to TRBJ1-2; D call uncertain. CDR3 length: 14 residues. Germline V CDR1 and CDR2: MNHEY, SVGAGI. V gave up 6 bases and J gave up 3 bases, with 14 bases separating them. CDR3 sequence reads: CASRAREADYGYTF. CDR3 coding DNA: TGTGCCAGCAGGGCCCGGGAAGCGGACTATGGCTACACCTTC.

This clonotype came up a few times. V gene TRBV6-1 combines with J gene TRBJ2-7; maybe TRBD2 (6 bases). The CDR3 covers 14 residues. Trimming stripped 6 bases from V and 0 bases from J, with 12 bases between. Germline lookup yields CDR1 MNHNS and CDR2 SASEGT. In DNA, the CDR3 is TGTGCCAGCAGGGCCCGGGGGAGCTCCTACGAGCAGTACTTC. Amino acids: CASRARGSSYEQYF.

This sequence joins TRBV20-1 and TRBJ1-6; D remains ambiguous. Trimming stripped 2 bases from V and 0 bases from J, with 8 bases between. Germline CDR1 DFQATT, CDR2 SNEGSKA (reference sequence). The CDR3 is made up of 15 amino acids. The CDR3 region has the DNA TGCAGTGCTAGAACAGTTAGCTCCTATAATTCACCCCTCCACTTT. Residues: CSARTVSSYNSPLHF.

This clonotype was seen more than once but under ten times. The chain has TRBV10-3 and TRBJ1-1, with 9 bases aligning to TRBD1. The CDR3 contains 13 residues. The ends lost 5 bases at V and 7 bases at J; junction bases unmatched: 5. CDR1 and CDR2 (germline): ENHRY, SYGVKD. The CDR3 DNA reads TGTGCCATCAGTCAAAGGACAGGGGTTGAAGCTTTCTTT. It is translated as CAISQRTGVEAFF.

The CDR3: CASSGSGNEQYF. CDR3 DNA sequence: TGTGCCAGCAGTGGTTCGGGGAACGAGCAGTACTTC. The rearrangement joins TRBV2 to TRBJ2-7; the D gene is possibly TRBD2 (5 bases). The CDR3 covers 12 residues. Germline CDR1 is SNHLY and CDR2 is FYNNEI. Trimming took off 4 bases at V and 5 bases at J, with 9 bases between the two ends. Complete variable domain (other parts from reference TRBV2 and TRBJ2-7): EPEVTQTPSHQVTQMGQEVILRCVPISNHLYFYWYRQILGQKVEFLVSFYNNEISEKSEIFDDQFSVERPDGSNFTLKIRSTKLEDSAMYFCASSGSGNEQYFGPGTRLTVT.

The table lists this clonotype with a few counts. The chain recombines TRBV28 with TRBJ1-1, with a weak D call TRBD1 (5 bases). The CDR3 has 14 residues. Germline CDR1 is MDHEN and CDR2 is SYDVKM. V was trimmed by 6 bases and J by 4 bases, leaving 15 bases between them. CDR3 nucleotide sequence: TGTGCCAGCAGGAAGGGAGGGACGGGCACTGAAGCTTTCTTT. Residues: CASRKGGTGTEAFF.

The rearrangement joins TRBV7-8 to TRBJ2-7, with TRBD2 matching over 8 bases. This CDR3 is 15 amino acids long. V was pared by 4 bases and J by 2 bases, with 7 bases of the junction left unmatched. The germline V gene has CDR1 SGHVS and CDR2 FQNEAQ. CDR3 nucleotide sequence: TGTGCCAGCAGCTCAGAAACTAGCGGTGCCTACGAGCAGTACTTC. Its translation: CASSSETSGAYEQYF.

This chain links TRBV12-3 or TRBV12-4 with TRBJ2-3; D remains unclear. The CDR3 is made up of 16 amino acids. Trimming removed 4 bases at V and 2 bases at J, with 16 bases between. CDR3 coding DNA: TGTGCCAGCAGTTCGCAGATGATTACCTTCACAGATACGCAGTATTTT. Translated, it gives CASSSQMITFTDTQYF.

On this clonotype itself: A much larger clone differs from this one at a single base, so this may be a read error. CDR3: CASNRNYVYTF. For the CDR3, the DNA is TGTGCCAGCAACCGAAACTATGTCTACACCTTC. The gene calls are TRBV6-6 and TRBJ1-2; D gene uncertain. Germline CDR1 is MNHNY and CDR2 is SVGAGI (reference sequence). The CDR3 contains 11 residues.

The chain couples TRBV4-1 to TRBJ2-1; 8 bases are shared with TRBD1. The trim removed 0 bases at V and 4 bases at J, leaving 5 bases unmatched. This CDR3 comprises 16 residues. Germline V gives CDR1 MGHRA, CDR2 YSYEKL. CDR3 DNA sequence: TGCGCCAGCAGCCAAGATCGACGGGACAGGTACAATGAGCAGTTCTTC. It translates to CASSQDRRDRYNEQFF.

This clonotype showed up many times. V is TRBV20-1 and J is TRBJ2-7; TRBD1 agrees at 9 bases. The CDR3 runs to 11 residues. Germline CDR1 and CDR2: DFQATT and SNEGSKA (reference sequence). The CDR3 region has the DNA TGCAGGGCGACAGGGGGGTACGAGCAGTACTTC. Amino acids: CRATGGYEQYF.

The V gene is TRBV6-1, the J gene TRBJ2-1; TRBD2 matches 8 bases. The CDR3 is 15 residues long. Germline CDR1 is MNHNS and CDR2 is SASEGT. The junction had 5 bases not matched to a gene; V was cut back by 0 bases and J by 7 bases. CDR3 DNA sequence: TGTGCCAGCAGTGAAGCGGGACTAGAGTTGAATGAGCAGTTCTTC. Translating it yields CASSEAGLELNEQFF.

The chain employs TRBV6-1 and TRBJ1-1; D gene unclear. This CDR3 is built from 16 residues. V lost 8 bases and J 2 bases, leaving 21 bases between the germline ends. Germline V gene sequence: CDR1 MNHNS, CDR2 SASEGT. The DNA of the CDR3 is TGTGCCAGCCAACCCGCGCGGCAGCTCTCAAACACTGAAGCTTTCTTT. Translation gives CASQPARQLSNTEAFF.

Remarks on this clonotype: A read error may account for a junction end that differs from germline. The chain joins TRBV27 to TRBJ2-1, with 7 nucleotides matching TRBD1. CDR3 length: 16 amino acids. The germline gives CDR1 MNHEY, CDR2 SMNVEV (reference sequence). In DNA, the CDR3 is TGTGCCAGCAAGGTCAGACAGGGCGAATTTTACAATGATCAGTTCTTC. This translates into CASKVRQGEFYNDQFF.

This clonotype was observed a handful of times. J is TRBJ2-3 and V is TRBV18; D is possibly TRBD2 (6 bases). V lost 4 bases and J 3 bases, leaving 11 bases between the germline ends. The germline CDR1 and CDR2 sequences are KGHSH and LQKENI. The CDR3 is 14 residues long. CDR3 DNA: TGTGCCAGCTCACGTCGGGAGAGTACAGATACGCAGTATTTT. It encodes CASSRRESTDTQYF. The variable domain in full, completed from reference TRBV18 and TRBJ2-3, reads NAGVMQNPRHLVRRRGQEARLRCSPMKGHSHVYWYRQLPEEGLKFMVYLQKENIIDESGMPKERFSAEFPKEGPSILRIQQVVRGDSAAYFCASSRRESTDTQYFGPGTRLTVL.

The sample holds a few counts of this clonotype. This chain joins TRBV20-1 and TRBJ1-1; D remains ambiguous. V lost 7 bases and J lost 1, with 16 bases in between. CDR1 is DFQATT and CDR2 is SNEGSKA in the germline V gene (reference sequence). The CDR3 is 14 amino acids. CDR3 in amino acids: CSGMGGSTNTEAFF. The CDR3 DNA follows: TGCAGTGGAATGGGTGGATCGACGAACACTGAAGCTTTCTTT.

The chain joins TRBV27 to TRBJ2-1; TRBD1 agrees at 8 bases. Unmatched junction bases numbered 9, after V lost 5 bases and J lost 3 bases. The germline gives CDR1 MNHEY, CDR2 SMNVEV (reference sequence). The CDR3 is 16 residues long. The CDR3 DNA reads TGTGCCAGCAGTCCCAGGGGGCTTAGTCTCTACAATGAGCAGTTCTTC. It encodes CASSPRGLSLYNEQFF.

The table lists this clonotype with many counts. This chain connects TRBV6-6 to TRBJ1-2; no firm D call. The CDR3 loop spans 13 amino acids. Trimming shortened V by 2 bases and J by 4 bases, and 8 bases separated the two germline ends. Germline loops: CDR1 MNHNY, CDR2 SVGAGI (reference sequence). The CDR3 sequence is CASSYGSSYGYTF. In DNA form, the CDR3 reads TGTGCCAGCAGTTACGGTTCCAGCTATGGCTACACCTTC.